This T cell receptor beta chain was found in a study of PD-1 blockade in classical Hodgkin lymphoma. Findings and limits, study-wide: Patients starting nivolumab less than 1 year after ASCT had lower diversity and were excluded from later analyses. CD4+ TCR diversity, unlike CD8+, rose significantly by C4D1. Diminished baseline TCR diversity has been reported in newly diagnosed patients relative to healthy donors.

Brentuximab vedotin exposure varied among the patients, all of whom had relapsed after autologous stem cell transplantation. Complete response, partial response or progressive disease were the best responses. The repertoire was sequenced with immunoSEQ multiplex PCR; TCRdb's copy has only in-frame clones and lacks some. The sample shows approximately 17,000 clones, roughly 80% of them seen only once. A few counts support this clone. What it binds is unknown. The clonotype was recovered from a human donor with classical Hodgkin lymphoma. The specimen was peripheral blood mononuclear cells (PBMCs), collected at baseline.

The CDR3 sequence is CASKGRTKTEGAFF. In DNA form, the CDR3 reads TGTGCCAGCAAAGGGCGGACAAAAACCGAGGGAGCTTTCTTT. The chain is built from TRBV7-9 and TRBJ1-1; D possibly corresponds to TRBD1 (5 bases). Germline CDR1 and CDR2: SEHNR and FQNEAQ (reference sequence). The CDR3 totals 14 residues. The V end was cut by 7 bases, the J end by 10 bases, with 22 bases between.